This T cell receptor beta chain was recorded in a study of human T cells and chemical hapten exposure (dated by TCRdb to about 2021). About the study as a whole: For sensitization, 2% DPC in acetone was applied to a 2 cm by 2 cm area of upper inner arm skin. Libraries were pooled for sequencing, and per-sample TCR yields varied mainly because of small differences in library volumes within the pool. For TCR sequencing, blood came from 25 to 30 alopecia patients at anywhere from one to four time points (pre-sensitization, 2, 6 and 24 weeks). The study tracked peripheral blood TCR repertoire changes in vivo during primary and secondary sensitization to the hapten diphenylcyclopropenone (DPC) in alopecia patients. Alopecia areata with under or over 50% scalp involvement, alopecia totalis and alopecia universalis were represented in the patient cohort, which was mostly female. Throughout the study period of around 24 weeks, patients also received therapeutic DPC doses to the scalp every week. Patch testing was done on the upper back using Finn chambers containing 0.01% DPC, and results were scored after 6 days according to International Contact Dermatitis Research Group standards. Patient blood was sampled pre-sensitization (week 0) and at 2, 6 and about 24 weeks after DPC sensitization. What the study reported, not specific to this receptor: Significantly more large CDR3 similarity clusters were formed by expanded TCRs than by pre-sensitization or healthy control sets, consistent with antigen-driven responses. After repeated subsampling, the strength of the expansion versus patch-test correlation and the threshold at which it became significant changed. DPC sensitization did not change how many TCRs were above 1 in 1000 frequency, and no evidence was found of alterations in global repertoire structure. Alopecia, a presumed autoimmune disease, was present in all patients, so the immune response of the patients might differ from that of healthy individuals. Patch test score correlated positively with the number of PT1 expanded TCRs, reaching significance at thresholds 8, 16 and 32 but not at 4.

Trimming costs V 3 bases and J 1 base, and their ends lie 16 bases apart. The germline V gene supplies CDR1 MGHDK and CDR2 SYGVNS. Inclusive of the bounding cysteine and phenylalanine, the CDR3 is 17 residues long. CDR3 DNA only is kept here, 51 bases in frame from base 1. In regard to this clonotype: This receptor's antigen is unknown. Nothing much larger sits one base from this clone, and base qualities are not available.

The library was built by means of RACE. The sequencing machine was a NextSeq 500. Library preparation attached unique molecular identifiers to individual cDNA molecules for quantitative, reproducible TCR counting. Both TCR alpha and TCR beta chains were sequenced from each blood RNA sample. Per the authors' processing: The median number of TCRs per sample was roughly 94,000, ranging from about 23,224 to 690,600. V, J and CDR3 annotation of the TCR reads was performed with the Decombinator software suite. For the PS versus PT1 abundance plots, all samples were subsampled to the same number of TCRs (28,000). TCRs were defined as expanded if absent before sensitization and observed at least eight times at the 2-week time point. Through fastp at Q25 and MiXCR, TCRdb rebuilt clones from the public reads, retaining in-frame beta chains. Rows matching on CDR3 protein sequence are summarized as one entry with the most common DNA and genes. The V and J calls and clone size come from TCRdb's table, not from the authors' own analysis. In this sample the table shows over 75,000 distinct CDR3 sequences, about a tenth of which occur a single time. The ten largest clonotypes hold approximately 1.1% of the sample.

This sample's time point label indicates: patch test 3, about 24 weeks after DPC sensitization. The treatment or condition label here, explained by the study, means: therapeutic diphenylcyclopropenone sensitization with weekly scalp DPC. Blood at each patch-test visit was drawn before the patch test was applied. Patients were eligible if aged 18 to 70, diagnosed with alopecia and judged suitable for DPC therapy, and pregnant patients were excluded. Total RNA was isolated from unfractionated whole blood collected in Tempus Blood RNA tubes. The sample consisted of whole blood, taken in connection with sensitization to the hapten diphenylcyclopropenone (DPC). The rearrangement combines TRBV25-1 with TRBJ1-5; no D gene call is confident. This receptor was taken from a woman between 25 and 40 years old with alopecia areata. Some clones in this sample may be carry-over from other donors' samples. Here is the DNA: TGTGCCAGCAGTGAGGAAAAGGGCGGATTAAGCAATCAGCCCCAGCATTTT. This gives the protein CASSEEKGGLSNQPQHF.